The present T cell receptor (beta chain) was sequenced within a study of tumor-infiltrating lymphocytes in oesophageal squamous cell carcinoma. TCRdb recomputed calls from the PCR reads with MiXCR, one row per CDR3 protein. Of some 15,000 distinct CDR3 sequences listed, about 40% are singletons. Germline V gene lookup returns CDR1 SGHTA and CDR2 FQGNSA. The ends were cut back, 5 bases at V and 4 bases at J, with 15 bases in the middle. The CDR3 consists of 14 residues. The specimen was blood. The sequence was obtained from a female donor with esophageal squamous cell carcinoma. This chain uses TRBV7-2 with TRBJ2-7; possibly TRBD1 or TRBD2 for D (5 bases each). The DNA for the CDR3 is TGTGCCAGCAGCGTGTGGGGGAGCGTATACGAGCAGTACTTC. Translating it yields CASSVWGSVYEQYF.